This T cell receptor beta chain originates from a study of OX40 agonist ivuxolimab in advanced cancers. This clone was seen a few times. Some clones are missing from TCRdb's copy, which holds only in-frame ones; the method was immunoSEQ multiplex PCR. The data contain tens of thousands of clones, about four fifths of them singletons. The germline gives CDR1 SGHDT, CDR2 YYEEEE. V gave up 4 bases and J gave up 6 bases, with 10 bases separating them. This CDR3 is built from 12 residues. The source is an adult with an advanced solid tumor such as melanoma, head and neck, liver or kidney cancer. The genes are TRBV5-6 and TRBJ1-1; TRBD1 is a possible D gene (5 bases). This specimen was CD4+ or CD8+ T cells sorted from blood, taken in a trial of the OX40 agonist ivuxolimab. The CDR3 spells CASSAGRAEAFF. The CDR3 DNA reads as TGTGCCAGCAGCGCCGGCAGGGCTGAAGCTTTCTTT.